These 26 T cell receptor beta chains were sequenced from one sample in a study of T cell responses to AZD1222 COVID-19 vaccine. Generated by immunoSEQ multiplex PCR, the TCRdb table keeps only in-frame clones and is missing some. The sample carries fewer than 100,000 clones, just over 90% recorded once. The material was peripheral blood, obtained on day 0 of AZD1222 vaccination. The receptor source for this set is an adult in good health.

The chain employs TRBV7-9 and TRBJ1-4; no firm D call. Germline V gene lookup returns CDR1 SEHNR and CDR2 FQNEAQ (reference sequence). The germline V and J ends were trimmed by 11 bases and 7 bases, with 11 bases remaining between them. This CDR3 region has 11 residues. CDR3 sequence (DNA): TGTGCCTGCGTTAAGGGTGAAAAACTGTTTTTT. Its protein is CACVKGEKLFF. Together with reference TRBV7-9 and TRBJ1-4, the CDR3 gives the full variable domain: DTGVSQNPRHKITKRGQNVTFRCDPISEHNRLYWYRQTLGQGPEFLTYFQNEAQLEKSRLLSDRFSAERPKGSFSTLEIQRTEQGDSAMYLCACVKGEKLFFGSGTQLSVL.

The chain links TRBV15 to TRBJ1-1, with D perhaps matching TRBD1 (6 bases). The CDR3 length is 16 residues. Germline values: CDR1 LNHNV, CDR2 YYDKDF (reference sequence). Trimming cost V 0 bases and J 0 bases, with 11 bases left between them. CDR3 protein: CATSRDQGPMNTEAFF. The DNA of the CDR3 is TGTGCCACCAGCAGAGACCAGGGGCCCATGAACACTGAAGCTTTCTTT.

As regards this clone: At one boundary the junction diverges from the germline segment, which might be a read error. The chain employs TRBV10-2 and TRBJ2-3, with a weak D call TRBD2 (6 bases). From germline, CDR1 is WSHSY and CDR2 SAAADI. The length of the CDR3 is 13 residues. The CDR3 DNA reads TGCGCCGCCGGGGAGGCTAGCAGAGATACGCAGTATTTT. Translated: CAAGEASRDTQYF.

The chain combines TRBV10-3 with TRBJ1-2, with D possibly being TRBD1 (6 bases). The V gene lost 3 bases and the J gene lost 8 bases, with 10 bases spanning the gap. Germline V gene sequence: CDR1 ENHRY, CDR2 SYGVKD. The CDR3 runs to 12 residues. This CDR3 reads CAISEGQGGYTF. The DNA for the CDR3 is TGTGCCATCAGTGAAGGTCAGGGGGGCTACACCTTC.

The rearrangement uses TRBV10-3 and TRBJ2-7; 8 bases agree with TRBD1. Germline-derived CDR1 and CDR2 are ENHRY and SYGVKD. After removal of 2 bases from V and 5 bases from J, the junction contained 5 bases not matched to a gene. The CDR3 has 14 residues. In DNA form, the CDR3 reads TGTGCCATCAGTGAGCCAGACAGGGGCGACGAGCAGTACTTC. This translates into CAISEPDRGDEQYF.

The chain links TRBV9 to TRBJ1-2; D is unclear. Germline V gene data show CDR1 as SGDLS and CDR2 as YYNGEE. The CDR3 covers 14 residues. Trimming left V 2 bases short and J 8 bases short, with 16 bases between. The CDR3 region is CASSVTEEVWGYTF. The CDR3 nucleotides are TGTGCCAGCAGCGTGACGGAAGAGGTCTGGGGCTACACCTTC.

This clone has more than one count but fewer than ten. The J gene is TRBJ1-2, the V gene TRBV7-9; 7 bases match TRBD1. The CDR3 sequence is 14 residues long. J was trimmed by 7 bases and V by 5 bases; bases with no gene match: 10. Looked up from germline, CDR1 is SEHNR and CDR2 is FQNEAQ (reference sequence). CDR3 nucleotides: TGTGCCAGCAGCGGATCGACAGGGTTCCCTGGCTACACCTTC. Translated, it gives CASSGSTGFPGYTF.

V usage is TRBV6-4 and J usage is TRBJ2-3; possible D gene TRBD1, 5 bases. Germline CDR1 MRHNA, CDR2 SNTAGT. This CDR3 is built from 16 residues. V gave up 0 bases and J gave up 1 base, with 11 bases separating them. In nucleotides, the CDR3 is TGTGCCAGCAGTGACTCCTGGGGCAGGGGCACAGATACGCAGTATTTT. Amino acid sequence: CASSDSWGRGTDTQYF.

V usage is TRBV19 and J usage is TRBJ2-7; 13 bases are shared with TRBD2. V trimming: 5 bases; J trimming: 2 bases; junction bases outside the gene matches: 3. The germline V gene has CDR1 LNHDA and CDR2 SQIVND (reference sequence). This CDR3 contains 15 residues. CDR3 sequence: CASSETSGRPYEQYF. CDR3 nucleotides: TGTGCCAGTAGTGAGACTAGCGGGAGGCCCTACGAGCAGTACTTC.

The genes are TRBV20-1 and TRBJ2-1; D is ambiguous. Germline V gene sequence: CDR1 DFQATT, CDR2 SNEGSKA (reference sequence). Trimming cost V 3 bases and J 7 bases, with 7 bases left between them. The CDR3 length is 11 residues. The CDR3 protein is CSARGENEQFF. Written as DNA, the CDR3 is TGCAGTGCTAGGGGTGAAAATGAGCAGTTCTTC.

As for this clone: The junction departs from germline at one end; a sequencing error may be responsible. CDR3 in amino acids: CASSQDQGQGLNF. CDR3 DNA: TGTGCCAGCAGCCAAGATCAGGGACAGGGATTGAACTTC. The rearrangement uses TRBV3-1 (or the pseudogene TRBV3-2) and TRBJ2-7; 9 bases match TRBD1. Germline V gives CDR1 LGHDT, CDR2 YNNKEL (reference sequence). This CDR3 spans 13 amino acids.

This clone was observed a few times. This rearrangement joins TRBV2 to TRBJ2-3; D gene unclear. Per germline, CDR1 SNHLY and CDR2 FYNNEI. The length of the CDR3 is 14 residues. Trimming shortened V by 2 bases and J by 0 bases, and 6 bases separated the two germline ends. The CDR3 is CASSELQSTDTQYF. CDR3 sequence (DNA): TGTGCCAGCAGTGAATTACAAAGCACAGATACGCAGTATTTT. The full variable domain, in which reference TRBV2 and TRBJ2-3 provide the parts outside the CDR3, is EPEVTQTPSHQVTQMGQEVILRCVPISNHLYFYWYRQILGQKVEFLVSFYNNEISEKSEIFDDQFSVERPDGSNFTLKIRSTKLEDSAMYFCASSELQSTDTQYFGPGTRLTVL.

The gene calls are TRBV7-9 and TRBJ1-1; no definite D call. V gave up 5 bases and J gave up 4 bases, with 17 bases separating them. The CDR3 runs 15 residues. Germline-derived CDR1 and CDR2 are SEHNR and FQNEAQ (reference sequence). The CDR3 is CASSPRGNRVTEAFF. The CDR3, as DNA: TGTGCCAGCAGCCCAAGAGGGAACCGGGTCACTGAAGCTTTCTTT.

Only one count was recorded for this clone. The V and J genes are TRBV18 and TRBJ1-2; the match to TRBD1 covers 7 bases. The CDR3 is 13 residues long. Germline V gene lookup returns CDR1 KGHSH and CDR2 LQKENI. With 3 bases clipped from V and 4 bases from J, the junction kept 2 bases outside the gene matches. CDR3 in amino acids: CASSPRDSYGYTF. The CDR3 DNA reads TGTGCCAGCTCACCCCGGGACAGCTATGGCTACACCTTC.

The chain recombines TRBV20-1 with TRBJ2-1, with D uncertain. Germline assignment: CDR1 DFQATT and CDR2 SNEGSKA (reference sequence). Trimming removed 1 base from V and 10 bases from J, with 8 bases in between. The CDR3 sequence is 11 residues long. The CDR3 region has the DNA TGCAGTGCTAGAGCTCAGACCGAGCAGTTCTTC. Its translation: CSARAQTEQFF.

The chain combines TRBV7-9 with TRBJ1-1; 7 nucleotides agree with TRBD1. This CDR3 is 12 amino acids long. Germline V gene lookup returns CDR1 SEHNR and CDR2 FQNEAQ (reference sequence). V dropped 5 bases and J dropped 8; count of bases not matched to a gene: 5. For the CDR3, the DNA is TGTGCCAGCAGCCCAGGGACAGCGGAAGCTTTCTTT. This sequence encodes CASSPGTAEAFF.

The chain employs TRBV4-1 and TRBJ2-5; no clear D. V lost 1 base, J lost 1 base, and 4 bases lay in between. Germline CDR1 reads MGHRA; CDR2 reads YSYEKL. This CDR3 is 13 amino acids long. In nucleotides, the CDR3 is TGCGCCAGCAGCCAAGTTCTCCAAGAGACCCAGTACTTC. Translating it yields CASSQVLQETQYF.

The rearrangement links TRBV2 to TRBJ1-1; possible D gene TRBD1, 6 bases. Germline-derived CDR1 and CDR2 are SNHLY and FYNNEI. The CDR3 extends over 12 amino acids. Trimming removed 5 bases from V and 6 bases from J, with 10 bases in between. The CDR3 bases are TGTGCCAGCAGTTCGGACAGTCCTGAAGCTTTCTTT. Its protein is CASSSDSPEAFF.

J is TRBJ2-1 and V is TRBV15, with unresolved D. Germline V gives CDR1 LNHNV, CDR2 YYDKDF (reference sequence). CDR3 size: 15 residues. Trimming removed 0 bases at V and 2 bases at J, with 8 bases between. The CDR3 DNA follows: TGTGCCACCAGCAGAGAGACCGAAGCCTACAATGAGCAGTTCTTC. Amino acid sequence: CATSRETEAYNEQFF.

The rearrangement links TRBV19 to TRBJ1-5, with 8 bases aligning to TRBD1. CDR3 length: 17 residues. Germline V CDR1 and CDR2: LNHDA, SQIVND (reference sequence). V shed 5 bases, J shed 5 bases, and the junction held 14 bases outside the gene matches. This CDR3 is CASSLTPGTGYDQPQHF. The CDR3, as DNA: TGTGCCAGTAGTTTAACTCCGGGGACAGGATACGATCAGCCCCAGCATTTT. The variable domain in full, completed from reference TRBV19 and TRBJ1-5, reads DGGITQSPKYLFRKEGQNVTLSCEQNLNHDAMYWYRQDPGQGLRLIYYSQIVNDFQKGDIAEGYSVSREKKESFPLTVTSAQKNPTAFYLCASSLTPGTGYDQPQHFGDGTRLSIL.

V gene TRBV28 combines with J gene TRBJ2-7; TRBD1 might be the D (5 bases). The germline CDR1 and CDR2 sequences are MDHEN and SYDVKM. The CDR3 has 15 residues. V lost 4 bases to trimming and J lost 5 bases, with 18 bases between them. The CDR3 loop is CASSSPQGWLHEQYF. Written as DNA, the CDR3 is TGTGCCAGCAGTTCCCCTCAGGGCTGGTTGCACGAGCAGTACTTC.

This clone was counted a few times. V gene TRBV19 combines with J gene TRBJ1-1, with D uncertain. CDR1 and CDR2 from the germline V gene are LNHDA and SQIVND (reference sequence). The CDR3 is made up of 15 amino acids. The V end was cut by 7 bases, the J end by 0 bases, with 15 bases between. CDR3 protein: CASTSAGRVNTEAFF. CDR3 DNA: TGTGCCAGTACTTCTGCTGGGCGGGTGAACACTGAAGCTTTCTTT.

The chain is built from TRBV7-9 and TRBJ2-7; tentative D call: TRBD1 (7 bases). V was clipped by 4 bases and J by 3 bases, with 16 bases between them. Per germline, CDR1 SEHNR and CDR2 FQNEAQ (reference sequence). The CDR3 has 15 residues. This CDR3 is CASSSRGGGDYEQYF. The CDR3 bases are TGTGCCAGCAGCTCCAGAGGAGGGGGCGACTACGAGCAGTACTTC.

J is TRBJ2-5 and V is TRBV7-8, with 16 nucleotides matching TRBD2. The CDR3 loop spans 17 amino acids. Germline V CDR1 and CDR2: SGHVS, FQNEAQ. Losses at the gene ends were 5 bases for V and 6 bases for J; bases not matched to a gene: 9. The CDR3 protein is CASSPPGTSGGGKTQYF. The CDR3, as DNA: TGTGCCAGCAGCCCCCCCGGGACTAGCGGGGGGGGGAAGACCCAGTACTTC. Based on the CDR3 plus reference TRBV7-8 and TRBJ2-5, the full variable domain is GAGVSQSPRYKVAKRGQDVALRCDPISGHVSLFWYQQALGQGPEFLTYFQNEAQLDKSGLPSDRFFAERPEGSVSTLKIQRTQQEDSAVYLCASSPPGTSGGGKTQYFGPGTRLLVL.

About this clone itself: This may be a read error: a much more frequent sequence differs by one nucleotide. Other DNA sequences within the sample encode an identical CDR3. This sequence joins TRBV19 and TRBJ2-2; 7 nucleotides line up with TRBD2. Germline CDR1 LNHDA, CDR2 SQIVND (reference sequence). V shed 2 bases and J 4 bases; nucleotides not matched to a gene: 16. The CDR3 has 19 residues. CDR3 in amino acids: CASSIRGEGHSRGTGELFF. The CDR3 nucleotides are TGTGCCAGTAGTATACGGGGGGAGGGCCACTCTCGGGGCACCGGGGAGCTGTTTTTT.

The chain joins TRBV7-9 to TRBJ2-7; D unclear. The CDR3 totals 15 residues. V lost 2 bases to trimming and J lost 2 bases, with 13 bases between them. From germline, CDR1 is SEHNR and CDR2 FQNEAQ (reference sequence). The CDR3 sequence is CASSLLEAETYEQYF. The CDR3 DNA is TGTGCCAGCAGCTTACTTGAGGCGGAAACCTACGAGCAGTACTTC.